This TCR beta chain was identified in a study of blood T cell repertoires in COVID-19. Study at large: Whether acute or convalescent, the COVID-19 samples came from the United States, Italy and Spain. T cells, B-cell-depleted T cells, or PBMCs provided the cDNA or gDNA that served as material.

Per the germline V gene, CDR1 is SGHTA and CDR2 is FQGNSA. Trimming at V came to 5 bases and at J to 1 base, leaving 10 bases not matched to a gene. The CDR3 length is 17 residues. Seattle-derived patients entered the study during active infection and were followed longitudinally. Assay used: immunoSEQ multiplex PCR; TCRdb lists only in-frame clones, some missing. Of 250,000 to 300,000 clones in the sample, around 90% were seen once. This receptor was identified in an older woman with COVID-19, enrolled during active disease. Source material: peripheral blood. The rearrangement uses TRBV7-2 and TRBJ2-3, with 9 bases that match TRBD2. The CDR3 DNA reads as TGTGCCAGCAGCCCGCCGGGAGTAGCGGGGGGCACAGATACGCAGTATTTT. Translation gives CASSPPGVAGGTDTQYF.